Below, 20 T cell receptor beta chains from the same sample are listed, as sequenced in a study of CD8+ T cells in alopecia areata. Sequencing templates came from extracted RNA that was reverse transcribed into cDNA. This table comes from immunoSEQ multiplex PCR, and its TCRdb copy is limited to in-frame clones, with some not included. The sample contains over 150,000 clones, just under 60% of which appear only once. The source material was CD4+ T cells sorted from blood, sampled at week 0. The receptors come from a human donor with alopecia areata.

This clone appeared a few times. The J gene is TRBJ1-2, the V gene TRBV29-1; 8 bases are a match to TRBD1. The V and J ends lost 7 bases and 4 bases, in that order; junction bases with no gene match: 8. Per the germline V gene, CDR1 is SQVTM and CDR2 is ANQGSEA. The CDR3 is made up of 13 amino acids. CDR3 nucleotide sequence: TGCAGCGCCCACCCGACAGGGGCCTATGGCTACACCTTC. The encoded protein is CSAHPTGAYGYTF.

The CDR3 spells CASSLDRKNIQYF. In nucleotides, the CDR3 is TGCGCCAGCAGCCTGGACAGAAAAAACATTCAGTACTTC. V and J are TRBV5-1 and TRBJ2-4, with D possibly TRBD1 on 6 matching bases. The CDR3 runs to 13 residues. The V end was cut by 4 bases, the J end by 4 bases, with 9 bases between. CDR1 and CDR2 from the germline V gene are SGHRS and YFSETQ.

This clone was counted once. This chain uses TRBV30 with TRBJ2-2; D not certain. Germline V gives CDR1 GTSNPN, CDR2 SVGIG (reference sequence). The CDR3 length is 11 residues. Trimming took 3 bases from V and 7 from J, leaving 6 bases between them. The CDR3 sequence is CAWRGGGELFF. CDR3 DNA: TGTGCCTGGAGAGGTGGCGGGGAGCTGTTTTTT.

V usage is TRBV2 and J usage is TRBJ2-5; TRBD1 or TRBD2 may be the D gene (5 bases each). V was pared by 6 bases and J by 9 bases, with 17 bases between. The CDR3 runs 13 residues. CDR1 SNHLY and CDR2 FYNNEI come from the germline V gene. The CDR3 coding sequence is TGTGCCAGCAGGCGCGAGGGGCCCCAGGCCCAGTACTTC. It is translated as CASRREGPQAQYF.

V is TRBV2 and J is TRBJ2-2, with 9 bases identical to TRBD1. The CDR3 covers 15 residues. Germline lookup yields CDR1 SNHLY and CDR2 FYNNEI. V was clipped by 6 bases and J by 3 bases; unmatched bases: 5. The CDR3 protein is CASRGTGWDTGELFF. CDR3 bases: TGTGCCAGCAGGGGGACAGGGTGGGACACCGGGGAGCTGTTTTTT.

The V gene is TRBV27, the J gene TRBJ1-1; D unresolved. Germline V gene lookup returns CDR1 MNHEY and CDR2 SMNVEV (reference sequence). This CDR3 is built from 14 residues. V lost 5 bases and J 2 bases, leaving 12 bases between the germline ends. The CDR3 bases are TGTGCCAGCAGTGGCAGCCTTTCAAACACTGAAGCTTTCTTT. Protein: CASSGSLSNTEAFF.

This clone was detected a few times. CDR3 DNA: TGTGCCAGCAGTGAACTTTTCGGTGGAGGCTACACCTTC. Its protein product is CASSELFGGGYTF. The rearrangement joins TRBV2 to TRBJ1-2; D gene uncertain. CDR3 length equals 13 residues. V shed 2 bases and J shed 8 bases, with 12 bases lying between them. Germline V gene lookup returns CDR1 SNHLY and CDR2 FYNNEI.

This clone was picked up a small number of times. This chain uses TRBV6-1 with TRBJ1-1; no clear D gene. V was cut by 5 bases and J by 0 bases, with 7 bases left in between. CDR3 length: 13 amino acids. From germline, CDR1 is MNHNS and CDR2 SASEGT. As DNA, the CDR3 is TGTGCCAGCAGTCCCCGAGTGAACACTGAAGCTTTCTTT. Residues: CASSPRVNTEAFF.

V is TRBV6-1 and J is TRBJ2-7, with 9 positions matching TRBD1. V gave up 6 bases and J gave up 5 bases; unmatched junction bases: 5. This CDR3 is built from 13 residues. The germline CDR1 and CDR2 sequences are MNHNS and SASEGT. CDR3 loop: CASSRDRDHEQYF. In DNA form, the CDR3 reads TGTGCCAGCAGCAGGGACAGGGACCACGAGCAGTACTTC.

There are a few counts of this clone. V gene TRBV30 combines with J gene TRBJ2-7, with D maybe TRBD2 (6 bases). The CDR3 totals 13 residues. From germline, CDR1 is GTSNPN and CDR2 SVGIG (reference sequence). The germline V and J ends were trimmed by 0 bases and 7 bases, with 13 bases remaining between them. The CDR3 reads CAWSVRGGLEQYF. The DNA of the CDR3 is TGTGCCTGGAGTGTACGCGGAGGGCTTGAGCAGTACTTC.

In its sample, this clone was seen once. This chain connects TRBV30 to TRBJ2-7; D is possibly TRBD2 (5 bases). The germline V and J ends were trimmed by 2 bases and 0 bases, with 17 bases remaining between them. The CDR3 runs 16 residues. Germline CDR1 and CDR2: GTSNPN and SVGIG (reference sequence). The CDR3 DNA follows: TGTGCCTGGAGTCCCGGGAAATTGGGCGCCTCCTACGAGCAGTACTTC. Encoded protein: CAWSPGKLGASYEQYF.

This clone was found a few times. At one end, the junction sequence differs from germline, possibly due to a read error. Other DNA sequences in this sample translate to the same CDR3. This chain's CDR3 is CATSRDTDTQYF. DNA of the CDR3: TGTGCCACCAGCCGAGACACAGATACGCAGTATTTT. The chain links TRBV15 to TRBJ2-3; D is uncertain. Germline lookup yields CDR1 LNHNV and CDR2 YYDKDF (reference sequence). The CDR3 extends over 12 amino acids.

The chain couples TRBV19 to TRBJ1-5; 10 nucleotides match TRBD1. The CDR3 is 17 residues long. Germline V gene data show CDR1 as LNHDA and CDR2 as SQIVND (reference sequence). With V trimmed by 4 bases and J by 6 bases, 12 bases remained unmatched. CDR3 sequence reads: CASSTPARTGGIQPQHF. In nucleotides, the CDR3 is TGTGCCAGTAGTACCCCGGCCCGGACAGGGGGTATTCAGCCCCAGCATTTT.

There are a few counts of this clone. The chain joins TRBV9 to TRBJ1-1; no reliable D call. The CDR3 contains 14 residues. Germline values: CDR1 SGDLS, CDR2 YYNGEE. V lost 0 bases, J lost 0 bases, and 6 bases lay in between. CDR3 DNA sequence: TGTGCCAGCAGCGTAGATCCGGTGAACACTGAAGCTTTCTTT. Translation: CASSVDPVNTEAFF.

Only a few counts were recorded for this clone. The chain carries TRBV5-1 and TRBJ2-3, with a weak D call TRBD1 (5 bases). The V gene lost 3 bases and the J gene lost 6 bases, with 14 bases spanning the gap. The CDR3 sequence is 14 residues long. CDR1 is SGHRS, CDR2 YFSETQ, per germline. CDR3 DNA: TGCGCCAGCAGCTGGGAACGACAGCCTGATACGCAGTATTTT. It encodes CASSWERQPDTQYF.

This chain links TRBV29-1 with TRBJ2-4; D remains unclear. CDR3 length: 14 amino acids. Germline CDR1 and CDR2: SQVTM and ANQGSEA. Trimming left V 7 bases short and J 1 base short, with 14 bases between. The CDR3 is CSAADSWAKNIQYF. The DNA for the CDR3 is TGCAGCGCCGCCGACTCGTGGGCCAAAAACATTCAGTACTTC.

This chain connects TRBV5-1 to TRBJ1-1; D ambiguous. The CDR3 contains 14 residues. V was clipped by 0 bases and J by 4 bases, with 10 bases between them. From germline, CDR1 is SGHRS and CDR2 YFSETQ. The CDR3 reads CASSLERESTEAFF. The DNA for the CDR3 is TGCGCCAGCAGCTTGGAACGGGAAAGCACTGAAGCTTTCTTT.

This chain links TRBV19 with TRBJ1-2; 8 bases match TRBD1. The junction had 3 bases not matched to a gene; V was cut back by 1 base and J by 2 bases. Germline-derived CDR1 and CDR2 are LNHDA and SQIVND (reference sequence). The CDR3 length is 15 residues. The CDR3 spells CASSIGWTGNYGYTF. CDR3 sequence (DNA): TGTGCCAGTAGTATAGGGTGGACAGGGAACTATGGCTACACCTTC.

V gene TRBV6-6 combines with J gene TRBJ2-5, with D possibly TRBD2 on 6 matching bases. V lost 0 bases and J 5 bases, leaving 10 bases between the germline ends. The V gene's germline CDR1 is MNHNY and CDR2 SVGAGI (reference sequence). The CDR3 totals 14 residues. In DNA form, the CDR3 reads TGTGCCAGCAGTTACTCGATCGGAGGGGAGACCCAGTACTTC. Translating gives CASSYSIGGETQYF.

With respect to this clone: This same CDR3 is encoded by further DNA sequences in the sample. The gene calls are TRBV29-1 and TRBJ1-1, with D unresolved. Trimming left V 4 bases short and J 0 bases short, with 9 bases between. CDR1 is SQVTM and CDR2 is ANQGSEA in the germline V gene. The CDR3 sequence is 13 residues long. CDR3 protein: CSVVRVMNTEAFF. The CDR3 bases are TGCAGCGTTGTGCGGGTAATGAACACTGAAGCTTTCTTT. The complete variable domain, with remaining parts taken from reference TRBV29-1 and TRBJ1-1, reads SAVISQKPSRDICQRGTSLTIQCQVDSQVTMMFWYRQQPGQSLTLIATANQGSEATYESGFVIDKFPISRPNLTFSTLTVSNMSPEDSSIYLCSVVRVMNTEAFFGQGTRLTVV.